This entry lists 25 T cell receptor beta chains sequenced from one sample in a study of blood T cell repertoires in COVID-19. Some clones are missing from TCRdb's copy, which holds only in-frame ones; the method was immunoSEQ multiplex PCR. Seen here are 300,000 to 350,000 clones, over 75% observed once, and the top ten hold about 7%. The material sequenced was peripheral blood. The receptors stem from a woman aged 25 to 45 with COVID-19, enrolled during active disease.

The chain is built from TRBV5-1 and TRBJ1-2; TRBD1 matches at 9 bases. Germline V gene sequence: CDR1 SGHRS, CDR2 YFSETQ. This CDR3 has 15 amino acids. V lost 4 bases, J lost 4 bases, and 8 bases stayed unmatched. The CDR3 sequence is CASSPRGQGGYGYTF. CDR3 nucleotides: TGCGCCAGCAGCCCTAGGGGACAGGGAGGCTATGGCTACACCTTC.

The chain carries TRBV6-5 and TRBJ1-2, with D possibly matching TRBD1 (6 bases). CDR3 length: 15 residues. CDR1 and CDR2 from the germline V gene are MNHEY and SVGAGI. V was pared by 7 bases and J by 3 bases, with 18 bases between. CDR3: CASNKKGGAYYGYTF. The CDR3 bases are TGTGCCAGCAACAAAAAAGGGGGGGCTTACTATGGCTACACCTTC.

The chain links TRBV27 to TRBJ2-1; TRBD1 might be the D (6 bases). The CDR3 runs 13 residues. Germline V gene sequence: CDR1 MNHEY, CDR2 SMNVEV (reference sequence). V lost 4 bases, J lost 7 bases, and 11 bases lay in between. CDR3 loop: CASSSTQGNEQFF. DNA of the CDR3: TGTGCCAGCAGTTCAACCCAGGGGAATGAGCAGTTCTTC.

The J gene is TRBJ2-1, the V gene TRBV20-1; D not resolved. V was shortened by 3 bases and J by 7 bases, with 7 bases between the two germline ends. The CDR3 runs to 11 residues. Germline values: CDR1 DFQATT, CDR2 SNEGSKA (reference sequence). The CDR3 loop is CSASFENEQFF. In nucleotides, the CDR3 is TGCAGTGCTAGCTTCGAGAATGAGCAGTTCTTC.

DNA of the CDR3: TGTGCCAGCAGCCATCAGGGGGAAGGAGATACGCAGTATTTT. It codes for CASSHQGEGDTQYF. The chain recombines TRBV7-9 with TRBJ2-3, with 7 bases aligning to TRBD1. This CDR3 region has 14 residues. Germline trimming cut 5 bases from V and 5 bases from J; bases unmatched to any gene: 7. Per the germline V gene, CDR1 is SEHNR and CDR2 is FQNEAQ (reference sequence).

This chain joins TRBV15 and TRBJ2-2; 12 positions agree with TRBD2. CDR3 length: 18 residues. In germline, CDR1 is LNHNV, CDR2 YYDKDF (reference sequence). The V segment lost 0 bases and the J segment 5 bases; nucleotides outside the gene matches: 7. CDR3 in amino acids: CATSRDPPGLAGTGELFF. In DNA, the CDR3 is TGTGCCACCAGCAGAGATCCCCCCGGACTAGCGGGAACCGGGGAGCTGTTTTTT.

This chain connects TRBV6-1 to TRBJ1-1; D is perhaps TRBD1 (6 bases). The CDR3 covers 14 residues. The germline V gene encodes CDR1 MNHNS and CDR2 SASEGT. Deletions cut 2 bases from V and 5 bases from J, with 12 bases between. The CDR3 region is CASSERGGWTEAFF. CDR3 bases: TGTGCCAGCAGTGAAAGGGGGGGATGGACTGAAGCTTTCTTT.

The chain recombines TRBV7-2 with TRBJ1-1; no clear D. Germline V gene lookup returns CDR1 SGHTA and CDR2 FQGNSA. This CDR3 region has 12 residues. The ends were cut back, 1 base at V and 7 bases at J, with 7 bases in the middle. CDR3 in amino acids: CASSLERVEAFF. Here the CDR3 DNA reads TGTGCCAGCAGCTTAGAGAGGGTTGAAGCTTTCTTT.

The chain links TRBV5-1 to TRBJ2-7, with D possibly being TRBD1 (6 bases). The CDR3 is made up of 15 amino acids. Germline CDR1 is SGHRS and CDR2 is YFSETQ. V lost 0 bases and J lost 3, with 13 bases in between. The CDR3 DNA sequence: TGCGCCAGCAGCTTGGAAGGGACACCTGTCTACGAGCAGTACTTC. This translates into CASSLEGTPVYEQYF. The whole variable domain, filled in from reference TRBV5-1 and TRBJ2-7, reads KAGVTQTPRYLIKTRGQQVTLSCSPISGHRSVSWYQQTPGQGLQFLFEYFSETQRNKGNFPGRFSGRQFSNSRSEMNVSTLELGDSALYLCASSLEGTPVYEQYFGPGTRLTVT.

The CDR3 DNA is TGTGCCACCAGCGCCGGGACAGGGGAATTTTACGAGCAGTACTTC. Its translation: CATSAGTGEFYEQYF. The V gene is TRBV15, the J gene TRBJ2-7, with 10 positions matching TRBD1. Losses at the gene ends were 5 bases for V and 4 bases for J; bases not matched to a gene: 8. The length of the CDR3 is 15 residues. Germline CDR1 and CDR2: LNHNV and YYDKDF (reference sequence).

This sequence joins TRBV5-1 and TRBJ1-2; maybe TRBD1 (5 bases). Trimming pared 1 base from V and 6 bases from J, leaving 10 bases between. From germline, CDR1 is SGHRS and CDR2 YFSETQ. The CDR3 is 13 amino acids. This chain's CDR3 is CASSLSRVDGYTF. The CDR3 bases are TGCGCCAGCAGCTTGAGCAGGGTGGATGGCTACACCTTC.

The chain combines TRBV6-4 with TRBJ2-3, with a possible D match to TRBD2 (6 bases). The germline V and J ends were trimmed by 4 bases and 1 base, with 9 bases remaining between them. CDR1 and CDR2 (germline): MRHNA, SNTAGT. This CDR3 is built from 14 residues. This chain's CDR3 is CASSAGEGTDTQYF. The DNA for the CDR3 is TGTGCCAGCAGTGCCGGGGAGGGCACAGATACGCAGTATTTT.

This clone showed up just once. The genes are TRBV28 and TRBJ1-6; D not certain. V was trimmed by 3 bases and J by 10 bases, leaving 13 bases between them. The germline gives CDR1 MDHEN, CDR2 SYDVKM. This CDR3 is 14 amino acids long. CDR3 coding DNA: TGTGCCAGCAGTTTTGTGGTGTCGGGGTCACCCCTCCACTTT. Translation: CASSFVVSGSPLHF.

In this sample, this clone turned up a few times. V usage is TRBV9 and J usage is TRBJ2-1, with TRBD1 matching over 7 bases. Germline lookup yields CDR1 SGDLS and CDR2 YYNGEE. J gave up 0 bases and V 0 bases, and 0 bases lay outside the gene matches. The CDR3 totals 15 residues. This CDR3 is CASSVGDSSYNEQFF. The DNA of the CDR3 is TGTGCCAGCAGCGTAGGGGACAGCTCCTACAATGAGCAGTTCTTC.

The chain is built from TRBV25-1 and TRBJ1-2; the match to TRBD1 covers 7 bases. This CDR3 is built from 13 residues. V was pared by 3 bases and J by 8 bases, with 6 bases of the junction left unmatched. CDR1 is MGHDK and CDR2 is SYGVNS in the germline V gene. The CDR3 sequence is CASSDLTGRGYTF. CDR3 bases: TGTGCCAGCAGTGACTTGACAGGGCGCGGCTACACCTTC.

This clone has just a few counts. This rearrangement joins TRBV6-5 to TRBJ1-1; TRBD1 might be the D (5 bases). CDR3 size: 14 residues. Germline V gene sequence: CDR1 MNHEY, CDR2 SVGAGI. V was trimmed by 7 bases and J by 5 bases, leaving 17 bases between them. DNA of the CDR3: TGTGCCAGCACAATGGGAGGGGCGTGGACTGAAGCTTTCTTT. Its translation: CASTMGGAWTEAFF.

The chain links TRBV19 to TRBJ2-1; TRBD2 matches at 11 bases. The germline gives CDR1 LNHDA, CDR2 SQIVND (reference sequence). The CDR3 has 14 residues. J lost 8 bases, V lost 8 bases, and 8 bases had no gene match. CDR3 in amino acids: CASAGLAGFYEQFF. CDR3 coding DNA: TGTGCCAGTGCCGGACTAGCGGGTTTTTATGAGCAGTTCTTC.

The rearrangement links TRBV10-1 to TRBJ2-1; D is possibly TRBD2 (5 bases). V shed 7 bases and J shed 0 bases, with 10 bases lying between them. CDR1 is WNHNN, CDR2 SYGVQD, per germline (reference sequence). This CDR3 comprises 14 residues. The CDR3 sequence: CASMSGSSYNEQFF. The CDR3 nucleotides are TGCGCCAGCATGAGCGGTAGCTCCTACAATGAGCAGTTCTTC.

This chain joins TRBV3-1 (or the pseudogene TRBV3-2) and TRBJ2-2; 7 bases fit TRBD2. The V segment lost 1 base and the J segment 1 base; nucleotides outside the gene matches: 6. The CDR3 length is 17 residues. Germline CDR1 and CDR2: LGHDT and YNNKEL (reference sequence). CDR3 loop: CASSQVALAVNTGELFF. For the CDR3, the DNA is TGTGCCAGCAGCCAAGTGGCCCTAGCGGTGAACACCGGGGAGCTGTTTTTT.

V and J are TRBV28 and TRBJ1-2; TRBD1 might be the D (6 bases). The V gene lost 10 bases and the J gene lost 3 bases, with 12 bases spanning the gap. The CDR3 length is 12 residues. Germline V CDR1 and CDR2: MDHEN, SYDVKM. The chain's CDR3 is CATTGSYYGYTF. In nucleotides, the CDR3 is TGTGCCACGACAGGATCCTACTATGGCTACACCTTC.

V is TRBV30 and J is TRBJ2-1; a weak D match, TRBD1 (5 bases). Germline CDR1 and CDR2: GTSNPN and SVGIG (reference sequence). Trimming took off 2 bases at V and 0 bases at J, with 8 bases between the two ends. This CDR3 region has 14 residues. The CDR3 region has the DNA TGTGCCTGGAGTTTGGGGCGCTCCTACAATGAGCAGTTCTTC. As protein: CAWSLGRSYNEQFF.

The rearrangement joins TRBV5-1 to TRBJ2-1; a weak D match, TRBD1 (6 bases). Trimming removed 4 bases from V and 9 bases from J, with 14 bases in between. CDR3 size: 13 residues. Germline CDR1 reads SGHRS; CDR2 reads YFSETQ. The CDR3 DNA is TGCGCCAGCAGCCCGGTGGGGGCAACTGAGCAGTTCTTC. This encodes CASSPVGATEQFF.

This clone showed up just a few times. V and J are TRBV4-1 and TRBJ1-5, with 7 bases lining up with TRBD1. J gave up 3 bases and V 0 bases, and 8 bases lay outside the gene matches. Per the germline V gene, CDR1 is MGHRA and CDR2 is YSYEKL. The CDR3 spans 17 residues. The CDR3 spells CASSQDPRGANNQPQHF. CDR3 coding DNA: TGCGCCAGCAGCCAAGATCCCAGGGGGGCCAACAATCAGCCCCAGCATTTT.

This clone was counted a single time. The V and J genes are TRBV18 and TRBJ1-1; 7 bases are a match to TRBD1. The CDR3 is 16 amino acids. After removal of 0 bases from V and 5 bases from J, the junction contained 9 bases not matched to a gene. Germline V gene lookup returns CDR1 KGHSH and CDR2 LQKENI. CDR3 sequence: CASSPPRAGGRTEAFF. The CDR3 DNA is TGTGCCAGCTCACCACCGCGGGCAGGGGGAAGGACTGAAGCTTTCTTT.

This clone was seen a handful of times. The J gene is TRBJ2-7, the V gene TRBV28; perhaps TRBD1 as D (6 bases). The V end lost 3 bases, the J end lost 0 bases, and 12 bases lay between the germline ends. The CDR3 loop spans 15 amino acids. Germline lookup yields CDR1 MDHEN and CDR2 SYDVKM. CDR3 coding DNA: TGTGCCAGCAGTTTTCCCGGACAGCTCTCCTACGAGCAGTACTTC. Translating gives CASSFPGQLSYEQYF.